This T cell receptor beta chain was found in a study of blood T cells in healthy people across ages. Broader study findings: The study regarded diversity estimates from one million T cells as underestimates.

The second PCR ran about 6 to 12 cycles with a sample-barcoded 5' primer and J-beta primers. TCRdb called the 5' RACE reads again in MiXCR, with one record for every CDR3 protein. The profile shows 1.5 million to 2 million distinct CDR3 sequences, around 48% of them singletons. Ranging in age from roughly 6 to 95, the donors were healthy Caucasian individuals from Russia. Worth noting for this clonotype: The antigen is not known. One end of the junction does not line up with germline, which may come from a read error.

The TCR was taken from a woman aged 40 to 50 in good health. What was sequenced was blood.

CDR3 sequence reads: CASSLEGVRANYNERFF. CDR3 sequence (DNA): TGCGCCAGCAGCCTGGAGGGGGTGAGGGCAAACTACAATGAGCGGTTCTTC. This chain links TRBV5-1 with TRBJ2-1; tentatively, D is TRBD1 or TRBD2 (6 bases each). CDR1 and CDR2 from the germline V gene are SGHRS and YFSETQ. The CDR3 is 17 residues long.